One and the same sample provided the 22 T cell receptor beta chains below, sequenced in a study of blood T cell repertoires in COVID-19. Profiled with immunoSEQ multiplex PCR; TCRdb holds only in-frame clones, not every one. Of around 100,000 clones listed, 84% are singletons. Material for sequencing was peripheral blood. Every receptor here comes from a man aged 35 to 55 with active or convalescent COVID-19.

The gene calls are TRBV6-1 and TRBJ1-4, with D uncertain. CDR1 and CDR2 from the germline V gene are MNHNS and SASEGT. CDR3 length: 13 residues. The V and J ends lost 1 base and 7 bases respectively, with 7 bases between them. The CDR3 region is CASSEGPGEKLFF. The CDR3 DNA reads as TGTGCCAGCAGTGAAGGACCGGGTGAAAAACTGTTTTTT.

The rearrangement joins TRBV19 to TRBJ2-3; TRBD2 aligns across 9 bases. CDR3 length: 14 amino acids. J lost 5 bases, V lost 3 bases, and 3 bases had no gene match. CDR1 and CDR2 from the germline V gene are LNHDA and SQIVND (reference sequence). The CDR3 reads CASSIQRGVDTQYF. The CDR3 DNA is TGTGCCAGTAGTATCCAGCGGGGGGTAGATACGCAGTATTTT.

This sequence joins TRBV10-3 and TRBJ1-6, with D perhaps TRBD1 (5 bases). This CDR3 spans 15 amino acids. V shed 10 bases and J shed 4 bases, with 17 bases lying between them. Germline-derived CDR1 and CDR2 are ENHRY and SYGVKD. In DNA form, the CDR3 reads TGTGCCACCCGGGGGGGAGTGGGATATAATTCACCCCTCCACTTT. The encoded protein is CATRGGVGYNSPLHF.

The rearrangement joins TRBV6-6 to TRBJ2-7; 9 bases are shared with TRBD1. Germline V lookup: CDR1 MNHNY, CDR2 SVGAGI (reference sequence). The V and J ends lost 5 bases and 2 bases, in that order; junction bases with no gene match: 7. This CDR3 has 15 amino acids. The CDR3 sequence: CASSQGQGGTYEQYF. CDR3 in DNA: TGTGCCAGCAGTCAGGGACAGGGTGGGACCTACGAGCAGTACTTC.

The chain is built from TRBV6-5 and TRBJ1-5; D call uncertain. With 4 bases removed from V and 7 bases from J, the gap between germline ends came to 17 bases. This CDR3 has 15 residues. The germline V gene has CDR1 MNHEY and CDR2 SVGAGI. CDR3 sequence reads: CASSLSDPRFQPQHF. CDR3 in DNA: TGTGCCAGCAGTTTGTCCGACCCCAGGTTCCAGCCCCAGCATTTT.

This sequence joins TRBV6-1 and TRBJ1-2; maybe TRBD1 (6 bases). Germline V gene lookup returns CDR1 MNHNS and CDR2 SASEGT. This CDR3 region has 18 residues. V dropped 4 bases and J dropped 4 bases, with 25 bases sitting between them. The CDR3 sequence: CASSGERAGGGAGYGYTF. CDR3 DNA: TGTGCCAGCAGTGGGGAACGAGCCGGGGGGGGCGCGGGCTATGGCTACACCTTC.

The chain couples TRBV27 to TRBJ2-3; 8 bases are a match to TRBD2. Germline-derived CDR1 and CDR2 are MNHEY and SMNVEV (reference sequence). The CDR3 extends over 13 amino acids. V was clipped by 6 bases and J by 7 bases; unmatched bases: 6. CDR3 amino acids: CASSDGGEHTQYF. CDR3 sequence (DNA): TGTGCCAGCAGCGACGGGGGGGAACATACGCAGTATTTT.

This chain uses TRBV19 with TRBJ2-1; 9 positions agree with TRBD1. This CDR3 has 15 amino acids. The germline CDR1 and CDR2 sequences are LNHDA and SQIVND (reference sequence). The V gene end was trimmed by 4 bases and the J gene end by 4 bases; junction bases not matched to a gene: 5. The CDR3 coding sequence is TGTGCCAGTAGTACCCGGGACAGGGAATACAATGAGCAGTTCTTC. It encodes CASSTRDREYNEQFF.

V and J are TRBV19 and TRBJ1-2; D unclear. CDR3 size: 13 residues. The V and J ends lost 1 base and 8 bases respectively, with 11 bases between them. The germline V gene encodes CDR1 LNHDA and CDR2 SQIVND (reference sequence). CDR3 in amino acids: CASSIGLSMGYTF. The CDR3 DNA is TGTGCCAGTAGTATAGGACTGTCCATGGGCTACACCTTC.

In DNA, the CDR3 is TGTGCCAGCAGCCCACTTGGACTCGGGGGCAATGAGCAGTTCTTC. This codes for CASSPLGLGGNEQFF. The chain combines TRBV7-2 with TRBJ2-1, with D possibly being TRBD2 (6 bases). The CDR3 has 15 amino acids. Germline CDR1 SGHTA, CDR2 FQGNSA. Deletions cut 5 bases from V and 6 bases from J, with 17 bases between.

The CDR3 coding sequence is TGCAGCGTTGAAGGGACCAGGGGCGAGCAGTACTTC. Protein sequence: CSVEGTRGEQYF. This chain connects TRBV29-1 to TRBJ2-7, with D possibly TRBD1 on 6 matching bases. V lost 1 base to trimming and J lost 6 bases, with 10 bases between them. This CDR3 has 12 amino acids. CDR1 and CDR2 (germline): SQVTM, ANQGSEA.

The rearrangement joins TRBV4-3 to TRBJ2-5, with 11 bases identical to TRBD1. The CDR3 sequence is 16 residues long. The junction had 9 bases not matched to a gene; V was cut back by 4 bases and J by 5 bases. CDR1 is LGHNA, CDR2 YSLEER, per germline. The CDR3 sequence: CASSLGTGGARETQYF. The CDR3 DNA reads as TGCGCCAGCAGCCTTGGGACAGGGGGGGCCCGGGAGACCCAGTACTTC.

The rearrangement uses TRBV7-2 and TRBJ2-7, with a possible D match to TRBD2 (5 bases). V was pared by 1 base and J by 2 bases, with 9 bases between. The CDR3 is made up of 14 amino acids. Per germline, CDR1 SGHTA and CDR2 FQGNSA. The CDR3 sequence: CASSLVGDTYEQYF. CDR3 bases: TGTGCCAGCAGCTTAGTGGGAGACACCTACGAGCAGTACTTC.

The V call is TRBV14, the J call TRBJ1-2; D perhaps matches TRBD1 (6 bases). CDR1 is SGHDN and CDR2 is FVKESK in the germline V gene. Trimming pared 4 bases from V and 8 bases from J, leaving 11 bases between. The CDR3 length is 12 residues. CDR3 coding DNA: TGTGCCAGCAGCCTATCACAGGGCGGCTACACCTTC. Amino acids: CASSLSQGGYTF.

V is TRBV7-9 and J is TRBJ2-7; 10 nucleotides match TRBD1. CDR3 size: 16 residues. Germline V gives CDR1 SEHNR, CDR2 FQNEAQ (reference sequence). The V segment lost 5 bases and the J segment 3 bases; nucleotides outside the gene matches: 10. This CDR3 reads CASSIRRTGGDYEQYF. CDR3 DNA: TGTGCCAGCAGCATCCGGAGGACAGGGGGGGACTACGAGCAGTACTTC.

This chain joins TRBV19 and TRBJ2-3, with 10 bases matching TRBD1. In germline, CDR1 is LNHDA, CDR2 SQIVND (reference sequence). The CDR3 covers 17 residues. The ends lost 1 base at V and 3 bases at J; junction bases unmatched: 7. The CDR3 protein is CASSIGETGGATDTQYF. In DNA, the CDR3 is TGTGCCAGTAGTATAGGTGAGACAGGGGGCGCAACAGATACGCAGTATTTT.

The chain couples TRBV19 to TRBJ2-7; TRBD2 matches 7 bases. Per germline, CDR1 LNHDA and CDR2 SQIVND (reference sequence). V lost 6 bases to trimming and J lost 7 bases; unmatched junction nucleotides: 6. The CDR3 is made up of 12 amino acids. The CDR3 bases are TGTGCCAGTAGCCCTAGGCGGGGGGAGCAGTACTTC. Amino acids: CASSPRRGEQYF. Filled out from reference TRBV19 and TRBJ2-7, the complete variable domain reads DGGITQSPKYLFRKEGQNVTLSCEQNLNHDAMYWYRQDPGQGLRLIYYSQIVNDFQKGDIAEGYSVSREKKESFPLTVTSAQKNPTAFYLCASSPRRGEQYFGPGTRLTVT.

This clone has more than one count but fewer than ten. In nucleotides, the CDR3 is TGTGCCAGCAGTGGACAGGGGAACACTGAAGCTTTCTTT. This sequence encodes CASSGQGNTEAFF. The chain links TRBV12-3 or TRBV12-4 to TRBJ1-1, with TRBD1 matching 8 bases. The CDR3 is 13 amino acids. The trim removed 5 bases at V and 1 base at J, leaving 0 bases unmatched.

The rearrangement joins TRBV7-9 to TRBJ2-3, with 9 bases matching TRBD1. J was trimmed by 3 bases and V by 5 bases; bases with no gene match: 6. The CDR3 consists of 15 residues. Looked up from germline, CDR1 is SEHNR and CDR2 is FQNEAQ (reference sequence). CDR3 protein: CASSDDRGGTDTQYF. CDR3 DNA: TGTGCCAGCAGCGACGACAGGGGGGGAACAGATACGCAGTATTTT.

V usage is TRBV5-6 and J usage is TRBJ1-6; D is undetermined. The CDR3 contains 13 residues. Germline CDR1 and CDR2: SGHDT and YYEEEE. V dropped 2 bases and J dropped 8 bases, with 8 bases sitting between them. The CDR3 DNA sequence: TGTGCCAGCAGCTTCTCGCGTCATTCACCCCTCCACTTT. It encodes CASSFSRHSPLHF.

This chain connects TRBV5-1 to TRBJ2-3; weak D call: TRBD1 (8 bases). Germline assignment: CDR1 SGHRS and CDR2 YFSETQ. V was cut by 7 bases and J by 0 bases, with 21 bases left in between. The CDR3 is 17 amino acids. The CDR3 region has the DNA TGCGCCAGCGCAGGGGGCGGGGGCTCCATTAGCACAGATACGCAGTATTTT. This translates into CASAGGGGSISTDTQYF.

The chain combines TRBV27 with TRBJ2-7; possible D gene TRBD1, 5 bases. Germline assignment: CDR1 MNHEY and CDR2 SMNVEV (reference sequence). The CDR3 spans 14 residues. Trimming took off 2 bases at V and 5 bases at J, with 13 bases between the two ends. The CDR3 protein is CASSLSRVHNEQYF. CDR3 DNA: TGTGCCAGCAGTTTAAGCAGGGTCCATAACGAGCAGTACTTC.